The sequence of this TCR beta chain was determined in a study of Tregs in tolerant kidney transplant recipients. Study conclusions and caveats: Tregs expanded with activated donor B cells seemed most donor-specific. The small number of patients limits these findings pending further validation.

The CDR3 consists of 13 residues. CDR1 and CDR2 from the germline V gene are LNHDA and SQIVND (reference sequence). With 10 bases removed from V and 0 bases from J, the gap between germline ends came to 12 bases. Clones were read by immunoSEQ multiplex PCR, and TCRdb kept only the in-frame ones, dropping some. The table lists some 88,000 clones, more than 90% of them singletons. Unstimulated regulatory T cells (CD4+CD25+CD127-), CD4+CD25- non-regulatory cells, CD4 and CD8 cells were FACS-sorted from thawed PBMCs. As concerns this clone: As yet, its antigen is unknown.

The sequence was collected from a human donor in good health. The rearrangement joins TRBV19 to TRBJ1-2; TRBD1 is a possible D gene (6 bases). Input material: CD8+ T cells from blood. The CDR3 protein is CAIDTGSNYGYTF. The CDR3 DNA reads TGTGCCATCGATACAGGGTCTAACTATGGCTACACCTTC.